What follows are 18 T cell receptor beta chains derived from one specimen sequenced in a study of beta chain features in type 1 diabetes. Since all of the isolated RNA was reverse transcribed, expressed TCRB transcripts were what got sequenced. Repertoires were generated with immunoSEQ multiplex PCR, while TCRdb's copy carries only in-frame clones and drops some. This sample has more than 300,000 clones, with over 13% found just once. The sequenced sample consisted of naive CD4+ T cells from blood. The receptors originated from a woman younger than 30 in good health.

This clone was detected only a few times. This rearrangement joins TRBV4-2 to TRBJ2-5; 7 bases are shared with TRBD2. This CDR3 has 17 amino acids. In germline, CDR1 is LGHNA, CDR2 YNFKEQ. Trimming took 4 bases from V and 5 from J; bases not matched to a gene: 16. The CDR3 region has the DNA TGTGCCAGCAGCCCGACCCGGACTAGAAGGGGCTGGGAGACCCAGTACTTC. Its translation is CASSPTRTRRGWETQYF.

This clone came up a few times. The chain combines TRBV15 with TRBJ2-1, with 10 bases that match TRBD1. Germline V CDR1 and CDR2: LNHNV, YYDKDF (reference sequence). The CDR3 runs to 16 residues. Trimming removed 0 bases from V and 6 bases from J; junction bases left unmatched: 5. The CDR3 protein is CATSREGTGVANEQFF. As DNA, the CDR3 is TGTGCCACCAGCAGAGAGGGGACAGGGGTGGCCAATGAGCAGTTCTTC.

This clone has more than one count but fewer than ten. J is TRBJ2-2 and V is TRBV18; TRBD2 might be the D (5 bases). The CDR3 has 16 residues. V was shortened by 1 base and J by 2 bases, with 11 bases between the two germline ends. Germline-derived CDR1 and CDR2 are KGHSH and LQKENI. In nucleotides, the CDR3 is TGTGCCAGCTCACCACGGGAGACACTCAACACCGGGGAGCTGTTTTTT. Protein sequence: CASSPRETLNTGELFF.

The chain joins TRBV7-9 to TRBJ1-1; D is unclear. Looked up from germline, CDR1 is SEHNR and CDR2 is FQNEAQ (reference sequence). The germline V and J ends were trimmed by 6 bases and 7 bases, with 12 bases remaining between them. The length of the CDR3 is 12 residues. The CDR3 DNA reads TGTGCCAGCAGGACCGAGGTCAGTGAAGCTTTCTTT. Its protein is CASRTEVSEAFF.

The chain recombines TRBV28 with TRBJ2-3; weak D call: TRBD2 (5 bases). The ends were cut back, 6 bases at V and 9 bases at J, with 16 bases in the middle. The germline CDR1 and CDR2 sequences are MDHEN and SYDVKM. The CDR3 consists of 13 residues. CDR3 loop: CASRELGSRTQYF. Written as DNA, the CDR3 is TGTGCCAGCAGGGAACTAGGATCCAGAACGCAGTATTTT.

This clone has only a few counts. The rearrangement joins TRBV7-2 to TRBJ2-3; 11 nucleotides match TRBD1. Germline V gene sequence: CDR1 SGHTA, CDR2 FQGNSA. V was clipped by 5 bases and J by 5 bases; unmatched bases: 6. The CDR3 runs 15 residues. CDR3 sequence (DNA): TGTGCCAGCAGCATGGACAGGGGGCGAATAGATACGCAGTATTTT. It is translated as CASSMDRGRIDTQYF.

In its sample, this clone was seen a few times. The chain joins TRBV18 to TRBJ2-2; 8 bases are a match to TRBD1. V trimming: 10 bases; J trimming: 0 bases; junction bases outside the gene matches: 7. The CDR3 sequence is 15 residues long. CDR1 KGHSH and CDR2 LQKENI come from the germline V gene. The CDR3 sequence: CANDQGAANTGELFF. In DNA form, the CDR3 reads TGTGCCAACGATCAGGGGGCTGCGAACACCGGGGAGCTGTTTTTT.

This clone appeared a few times. The chain is built from TRBV4-3 and TRBJ1-1; 8 nucleotides agree with TRBD1. There are 16 residues in the CDR3. With V trimmed by 3 bases and J by 1 base, 7 bases remained unmatched. Germline V gene sequence: CDR1 LGHNA, CDR2 YSLEER. CDR3 protein: CASSHYVGQGNTEAFF. CDR3 sequence (DNA): TGCGCCAGCAGCCATTACGTAGGACAGGGGAACACTGAAGCTTTCTTT.

The chain joins TRBV5-1 to TRBJ2-1; D is perhaps TRBD2 (6 bases). CDR3 size: 15 residues. The V gene lost 0 bases and the J gene lost 5 bases, with 12 bases spanning the gap. CDR1 and CDR2 (germline): SGHRS, YFSETQ. Here the CDR3 reads CASSLGGTLNNEQFF. In nucleotides, the CDR3 is TGCGCCAGCAGCTTGGGCGGGACTTTGAACAATGAGCAGTTCTTC. The whole variable domain, filled in from reference TRBV5-1 and TRBJ2-1, reads KAGVTQTPRYLIKTRGQQVTLSCSPISGHRSVSWYQQTPGQGLQFLFEYFSETQRNKGNFPGRFSGRQFSNSRSEMNVSTLELGDSALYLCASSLGGTLNNEQFFGPGTRLTVL.

This clone came up a few times. The chain uses TRBV19 and TRBJ2-7, with 8 positions matching TRBD2. The length of the CDR3 is 15 residues. Looked up from germline, CDR1 is LNHDA and CDR2 is SQIVND (reference sequence). V shed 5 bases and J 5 bases; nucleotides not matched to a gene: 11. The CDR3, as DNA: TGTGCCAGTAGTCCGCTCAAGCGGGAGTCGAACGAGCAGTACTTC. Translated: CASSPLKRESNEQYF.

The chain recombines TRBV29-1 with TRBJ2-7; perhaps TRBD1 as D (5 bases). The CDR3 loop spans 13 amino acids. CDR1 SQVTM and CDR2 ANQGSEA come from the germline V gene. V lost 4 bases and J 2 bases, leaving 12 bases between the germline ends. CDR3 loop: CSVGSVTAYEQYF. The CDR3 DNA reads TGCAGCGTTGGATCAGTGACAGCCTACGAGCAGTACTTC.

The chain has TRBV5-1 and TRBJ2-2, with 10 bases fitting TRBD2. Germline V lookup: CDR1 SGHRS, CDR2 YFSETQ. The CDR3 loop spans 15 amino acids. The junction had 9 bases not matched to a gene; V was cut back by 7 bases and J by 6 bases. CDR3 protein: CASQGASGSSGELFF. The DNA of the CDR3 is TGCGCCAGCCAAGGGGCTAGCGGGAGCTCCGGGGAGCTGTTTTTT.

V and J are TRBV7-3 and TRBJ1-1; weak D call: TRBD1 (6 bases). This CDR3 comprises 17 residues. From germline, CDR1 is SGHTA and CDR2 FQGTGA. The V end was cut by 0 bases, the J end by 1 base, with 15 bases between. In DNA form, the CDR3 reads TGTGCCAGCAGCTTAACAAACCGGCAGGGGACGAACACTGAAGCTTTCTTT. Encoded protein: CASSLTNRQGTNTEAFF. The full variable domain, rest sourced from reference TRBV7-3 and TRBJ1-1, is GAGVSQTPSNKVTEKGKYVELRCDPISGHTALYWYRQSLGQGPEFLIYFQGTGAADDSGLPNDRFFAVRPEGSVSTLKIQRTERGDSAVYLCASSLTNRQGTNTEAFFGQGTRLTVV.

This sequence joins TRBV4-3 and TRBJ2-3; 9 bases are shared with TRBD2. Germline assignment: CDR1 LGHNA and CDR2 YSLEER. The CDR3 contains 18 residues. Trimming at V came to 1 base and at J to 4 bases, leaving 12 bases not matched to a gene. CDR3 DNA sequence: TGCGCCAGCAGCCAAGCGGCTAGCGGGGAGGGGGTGGCAGATACGCAGTATTTT. It encodes CASSQAASGEGVADTQYF.

A few counts support this clone. The chain is built from TRBV28 and TRBJ1-5; D unclear. This CDR3 is 15 amino acids long. Deletions cut 3 bases from V and 5 bases from J, with 14 bases between. Germline assignment: CDR1 MDHEN and CDR2 SYDVKM. CDR3 nucleotide sequence: TGTGCCAGCAGTTTTCCAGGTCACTTCGATCAGCCCCAGCATTTT. Translated, it gives CASSFPGHFDQPQHF.

A few counts support this clone. The chain recombines TRBV2 with TRBJ1-5; a possible D gene is TRBD1 (5 bases). This CDR3 is 13 amino acids long. V lost 8 bases to trimming and J lost 4 bases, with 12 bases between them. Germline values: CDR1 SNHLY, CDR2 FYNNEI. The CDR3 loop is CASLGATNQPQHF. The CDR3 bases are TGTGCCAGCCTTGGGGCGACTAATCAGCCCCAGCATTTT.

This clone was counted only a few times. J is TRBJ2-5 and V is TRBV29-1; D gene ambiguous. This CDR3 is built from 14 residues. V was pared by 4 bases and J by 1 base, with 13 bases between. In germline, CDR1 is SQVTM, CDR2 ANQGSEA. CDR3 in amino acids: CSVVGRQLQETQYF. In DNA form, the CDR3 reads TGCAGCGTTGTAGGTAGACAACTCCAAGAGACCCAGTACTTC. Full variable domain (missing parts from reference TRBV29-1 and TRBJ2-5): SAVISQKPSRDICQRGTSLTIQCQVDSQVTMMFWYRQQPGQSLTLIATANQGSEATYESGFVIDKFPISRPNLTFSTLTVSNMSPEDSSIYLCSVVGRQLQETQYFGPGTRLLVL.

The rearrangement uses TRBV27 and TRBJ2-6; D is possibly TRBD2 (6 bases). The V and J ends lost 5 bases and 7 bases respectively, with 15 bases between them. This CDR3 is 15 amino acids long. Germline V gene sequence: CDR1 MNHEY, CDR2 SMNVEV (reference sequence). CDR3 nucleotides: TGTGCCAGCAGTCCTCCCCCGGGACTTGCCAACGTCCTGACTTTC. It translates to CASSPPPGLANVLTF.